The TCR beta chain under discussion was sequenced for a study of Ad26.COV2.S vaccination and SARS-CoV-2 variants. This CDR3 is 14 amino acids long. Germline loops: CDR1 MNHEY, CDR2 SVGAGI. Trimming pared 6 bases from V and 0 bases from J, leaving 9 bases between. The treatment was: roughly 20 received Ad26.COV2.S at low or high dose, single or two shots; about 5 received placebo; per-sample allocation not given. Sampling took place 63 days after the first vaccine or placebo injection. The protocol was immunoSEQ multiplex PCR, while the TCRdb copy is restricted to in-frame clones and leaves out a portion. The data hold roughly 270,000 clones, with approximately 89% observed a single time.

This chain links TRBV6-5 with TRBJ1-5; TRBD1 might be the D (6 bases). Source: peripheral blood, taken in a trial of Ad26.COV2.S vaccine versus placebo. This TCR derives from a person between 18 and 65 years old who received the Ad26.COV2.S COVID-19 vaccine or a placebo. This CDR3 reads CASRTGGSNQPQHF. CDR3 nucleotides: TGTGCCAGCAGGACAGGTGGTAGCAATCAGCCCCAGCATTTT.